This entry features one T cell receptor (beta chain) sequence. This entry is derived from a study of blood T cell repertoires in COVID-19. Study overall: Both acute and convalescent COVID-19 samples were obtained from the United States, Italy and Spain. The analysed material was cDNA or gDNA that came from T cells, B-cell-depleted T cells, or PBMCs.

Source study methods: Quantification of nucleated cells was approximated via reference gene primer amplification. Clones were sequenced by immunoSEQ multiplex PCR, and TCRdb holds only the in-frame ones, with some missing. The D gene and trimming were derived from the DNA, and the V and J assignments and clone size from that table. The data hold around 190,000 clones, with 84% observed a single time. The CDR3 contains 15 residues. The J segment lost 3 bases and the V segment lost 4 bases, leaving 8 bases of the junction unmatched. Germline V gene sequence: CDR1 GTSNPN, CDR2 SVGIG (reference sequence).

This TCR came from a human donor in a cohort sampled during active COVID-19. The source material was peripheral blood. The chain combines TRBV30 with TRBJ1-2; 10 bases agree with TRBD1. The DNA of the CDR3 is TGTGCCTGGACGCGGACAGGGGGATTTCACTATGGCTACACCTTC. Translation gives CAWTRTGGFHYGYTF.